The 10 T cell receptor beta chains presented below share a single source sample, sequenced in a study of human T cells and chemical hapten exposure. One entry per CDR3 protein, called by TCRdb with MiXCR from the RACE reads. The sample includes some 380,000 distinct CDR3 sequences, more than 4.5% of them seen just once. Stated time point: patch test 1, 2 weeks after DPC sensitization. Treatment reported: therapeutic diphenylcyclopropenone sensitization with weekly scalp DPC. The input for sequencing was whole blood, taken in connection with sensitization to the hapten diphenylcyclopropenone (DPC). The receptors were gathered from a woman aged 45-65 years with alopecia areata. Some clones in this sample may be carry-over from other donors' samples.

Many counts were recorded for this clonotype. The chain combines TRBV15 with TRBJ2-3; D not certain. V gave up 5 bases and J gave up 2 bases, with 5 bases separating them. CDR3 length: 12 residues. Germline-derived CDR1 and CDR2 are LNHNV and YYDKDF (reference sequence). CDR3 coding DNA: TGTGCCACCAGCCCGAACACAGATACGCAGTATTTT. Amino acids: CATSPNTDTQYF.

This clonotype has a handful of counts. The chain joins TRBV7-9 to TRBJ2-3, with D possibly being TRBD2 (5 bases). The CDR3 length is 16 residues. Germline lookup yields CDR1 SEHNR and CDR2 FQNEAQ (reference sequence). V dropped 2 bases and J dropped 4 bases, with 16 bases sitting between them. For the CDR3, the DNA is TGTGCCAGCAGCTTAATCCCCGGGAAACGGGCAGATACGCAGTATTTT. It encodes CASSLIPGKRADTQYF.

This chain connects TRBV10-3 to TRBJ2-1; D unresolved. V lost 10 bases and J lost 9, with 22 bases in between. CDR3 size: 14 residues. Germline V CDR1 and CDR2: ENHRY, SYGVKD. The CDR3: CATAGKSDTGEQFF. Written as DNA, the CDR3 is TGTGCCACCGCAGGAAAGTCCGACACCGGTGAGCAGTTCTTC.

The chain links TRBV18 to TRBJ2-3; 13 nucleotides agree with TRBD2. Per the germline V gene, CDR1 is KGHSH and CDR2 is LQKENI. With V trimmed by 2 bases and J by 1 base, 3 bases remained unmatched. CDR3 length: 17 residues. CDR3 coding DNA: TGTGCCAGCTCACCATGGACTAGCGGGGGTGGCACAGATACGCAGTATTTT. It yields the protein CASSPWTSGGGTDTQYF.

The rearrangement joins TRBV12-3 or TRBV12-4 to TRBJ1-2, with D hard to call. V was clipped by 6 bases and J by 2 bases, with 10 bases between them. The CDR3 spans 13 residues. CDR3 nucleotide sequence: TGTGCCAGCAGGAACGACGGGAACTATGGCTACACCTTC. As protein: CASRNDGNYGYTF.

This clonotype occurred many times. V gene TRBV7-3 combines with J gene TRBJ2-1; tentative D call: TRBD1 (5 bases). V gave up 4 bases and J gave up 7 bases, with 14 bases separating them. The CDR3 covers 14 residues. CDR1 and CDR2 (germline): SGHTA, FQGTGA. Written as DNA, the CDR3 is TGTGCCAGCAGCTCGGACACCCTGGGAAATGAGCAGTTCTTC. It codes for CASSSDTLGNEQFF.

This clonotype was recorded many times. This chain links TRBV9 with TRBJ2-7; no definite D call. From germline, CDR1 is SGDLS and CDR2 YYNGEE. This CDR3 is built from 13 residues. Trimming shortened V by 0 bases and J by 2 bases, and 6 bases separated the two germline ends. The CDR3 loop reads CASSVDATYEQYF. The CDR3 DNA follows: TGTGCCAGCAGCGTAGATGCCACCTACGAGCAGTACTTC. Complete variable domain (other parts from reference TRBV9 and TRBJ2-7): DSGVTQTPKHLITATGQRVTLRCSPRSGDLSVYWYQQSLDQGLQFLIQYYNGEERAKGNILERFSAQQFPDLHSELNLSSLELGDSALYFCASSVDATYEQYFGPGTRLTVT.

About this clonotype itself: A read error is possible here, since a much larger clone lies one base away. This rearrangement joins TRBV6-2 or TRBV6-3 to TRBJ1-1; no reliable D call. Germline-derived CDR1 and CDR2 are MNHEY and SVGEGT. This CDR3 contains 15 residues. Trimming cost V 5 bases and J 1 base, with 14 bases left between them. The CDR3 DNA reads as TGTGCCAGCAGTCCCCGTGGGGTGACGAACACTGAAGCTTTCTTT. Its protein is CASSPRGVTNTEAFF.

This clonotype was seen repeatedly, ten times or more. V usage is TRBV12-3 or TRBV12-4 and J usage is TRBJ2-7; D is possibly TRBD1 (5 bases). The V and J ends lost 4 bases and 4 bases respectively, with 11 bases between them. This CDR3 spans 13 amino acids. The CDR3 DNA is TGTGCCAGCAGTTCCAGGGCTGGATACGAGCAGTACTTC. It translates to CASSSRAGYEQYF.

The sample holds many counts of this clonotype. The rearrangement links TRBV9 to TRBJ2-1; D remains ambiguous. CDR1 is SGDLS, CDR2 YYNGEE, per germline. The CDR3 covers 13 residues. The V end was cut by 4 bases, the J end by 8 bases, with 13 bases between. The CDR3 sequence: CASSPRLYDEQFF. The CDR3 DNA is TGTGCCAGCAGCCCCCGACTGTACGATGAGCAGTTCTTC.